Described below is a single T cell receptor beta chain sequence and its context. The V and J ends lost 9 bases and 6 bases respectively, with 11 bases between them. CDR3 length equals 11 residues. Germline lookup yields CDR1 LNHDA and CDR2 SQIVND (reference sequence). This specimen belongs to a study of control samples from healthy donors and cancer patients. The repertoire was sequenced with immunoSEQ multiplex PCR; TCRdb's copy has only in-frame clones and lacks some. In the table there are approximately 150,000 clones, approximately 88% of which are singletons. Sample: blood. This receptor was obtained from a man aged 25 to 40 in good health. The chain joins TRBV19 to TRBJ2-5, with no clear D. CDR3 sequence reads: CASSQTQTQYF. CDR3 DNA: TGTGCCAGCAGCCAGACGCAGACCCAGTACTTC.